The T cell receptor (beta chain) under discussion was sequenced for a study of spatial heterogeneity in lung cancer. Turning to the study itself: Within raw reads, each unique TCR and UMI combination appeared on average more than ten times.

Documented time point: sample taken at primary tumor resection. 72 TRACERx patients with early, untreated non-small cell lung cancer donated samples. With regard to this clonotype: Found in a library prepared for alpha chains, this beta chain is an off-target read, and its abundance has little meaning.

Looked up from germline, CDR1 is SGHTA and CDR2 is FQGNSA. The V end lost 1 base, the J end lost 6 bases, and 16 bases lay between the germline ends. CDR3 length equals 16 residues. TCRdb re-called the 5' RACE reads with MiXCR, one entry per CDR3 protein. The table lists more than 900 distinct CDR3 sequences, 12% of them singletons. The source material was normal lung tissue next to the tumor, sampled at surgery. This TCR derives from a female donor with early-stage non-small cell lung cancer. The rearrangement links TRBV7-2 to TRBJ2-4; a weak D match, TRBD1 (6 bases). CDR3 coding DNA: TGTGCCAGCAGCTTAGTGGGGGCAGGGATCCCAAACATTCAGTACTTC. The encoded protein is CASSLVGAGIPNIQYF.